This is a list of T cell receptor beta chains from one sample in a study of shared clonotypes between healthy human individuals. The repertoire was sequenced with immunoSEQ multiplex PCR; TCRdb's copy has only in-frame clones and lacks some. The table records some 1.4 million clones, more than 95% of them present only once. The sequenced sample consisted of naive CD4+ T cells sorted from blood. The receptors were sampled from a man aged 25 to 40 in good health. Both conserved end residues are part of each CDR3. The D gene is left open where the match is weak. Size values are once, few and many counts, or a class for expanded clones, and some rows have none.

- TRBJ1-5 once TRBV7-2 CASSRHGSNQPQHF TGTGCCAGCAGCCGTCATGGAAGCAATCAGCCCCAGCATTTT
- TRBJ2-7 - TRBV10-1 CASSSGRNYEQYF TGCGCCAGCAGCTCGGGACGAAACTACGAGCAGTACTTC
TRBD2 TRBJ2-1 - TRBV5-1 CASSWGTTSLNEQFF TGCGCCAGCAGCTGGGGGACTACCTCGTTGAATGAGCAGTTCTTC
TRBD1 TRBJ2-7 - TRBV9 CASSRDSSYEQYF TGTGCCAGCAGCAGGGACAGCTCCTACGAGCAGTACTTC
- TRBJ1-4 - TRBV6-1 CASSDHREAPLINEKLFF TGTGCCAGCAGTGACCACAGGGAGGCCCCTCTTATTAATGAAAAACTGTTTTTT
- TRBJ2-3 - TRBV7-2 CASSLASRGMGTDTQYF TGTGCCAGCAGCTTAGCCAGCAGGGGAATGGGCACAGATACGCAGTATTTT
- TRBJ1-5 - TRBV28 CASRDPGRVNQPQHF TGTGCCAGCAGGGATCCGGGACGGGTCAATCAGCCCCAGCATTTT
- TRBJ1-2 few TRBV2 CASSAGGSYGYTF TGTGCCAGCAGCGCGGGAGGCTCCTACGGCTACACCTTC
- TRBJ2-5 - TRBV11-2 CASSQGGSQYF TGTGCCAGCAGCCAGGGGGGTTCCCAGTACTTC
- TRBJ2-5 - TRBV7-2 CASSLVSSAETQYF TGTGCCAGCAGCTTAGTATCTAGCGCGGAGACCCAGTACTTC
- TRBJ2-3 - TRBV5-4 CASSGLASDTQYF TGTGCCAGCAGCGGGCTAGCGTCAGATACGCAGTATTTT
- TRBJ2-5 few TRBV18 CASSRPGLELGTQYF TGTGCCAGCTCACGTCCGGGACTCGAGCTGGGAACCCAGTACTTC
TRBD2 TRBJ2-3 - TRBV7-6 CASSHSGNTDTQYF TGTGCCAGCAGCCATAGCGGGAACACAGATACGCAGTATTTT
- TRBJ2-1 - TRBV29-1 CSVRGSGGAYNEQFF TGCAGCGTTAGGGGGTCTGGCGGAGCCTACAATGAGCAGTTCTTC
TRBD2 TRBJ2-1 - TRBV6-1 CASSLLADSYNEQFF TGTGCCAGCAGCCTACTAGCGGACTCCTACAATGAGCAGTTCTTC
- TRBJ2-1 - TRBV29-1 CSVEKNIDNEQFF TGCAGCGTTGAAAAAAATATAGACAATGAGCAGTTCTTC
TRBD2 TRBJ2-3 - TRBV5-4 CASPAGGPLGADTQYF TGTGCCAGCCCCGCGGGAGGGCCGCTTGGCGCAGATACGCAGTATTTT
TRBD2 TRBJ2-2 - TRBV5-1 CASSLDPASGLTGELFF TGCGCCAGCAGCTTGGACCCGGCTAGCGGCCTCACCGGGGAGCTGTTTTTT
TRBD2 TRBJ2-3 - TRBV7-2 CASSPGLAEDTQYF TGTGCCAGCAGCCCCGGACTAGCGGAGGATACGCAGTATTTT
- TRBJ1-1 - TRBV9 CASSVVGEGRLGEAFF TGTGCCAGCAGCGTAGTCGGAGAGGGGAGACTTGGGGAAGCTTTCTTT
TRBD2 TRBJ2-1 - TRBV30 CAWRQPGLAGNQFF TGTGCCTGGAGGCAACCCGGACTAGCGGGAAACCAGTTCTTC
- TRBJ2-7 - TRBV9 CASSVQGTSEQYF TGTGCCAGCAGCGTACAGGGGACTTCCGAGCAGTACTTC
TRBD2 TRBJ2-3 - TRBV6-5 CASSSPLGLATDTQYF TGTGCCAGCAGTTCCCCACTGGGACTAGCGACAGATACGCAGTATTTT
- TRBJ2-6 - TRBV18 CASSPLVSGANVLTF TGTGCCAGCTCACCATTGGTCTCTGGGGCCAACGTCCTGACTTTC
- TRBJ1-5 - TRBV7-9 CASSSDSYQPQHF TGTGCCAGCAGCTCGGACAGCTATCAGCCCCAGCATTTT
TRBD1 TRBJ2-7 - TRBV5-6 CASSRNTGQARDEQYF TGTGCCAGCAGCCGAAATACGGGACAGGCCAGAGACGAGCAGTACTTC
- TRBJ1-1 - TRBV19 CASSRGAEAFF TGTGCCAGTAGTAGGGGGGCTGAAGCTTTCTTT
- TRBJ1-2 - TRBV4-3 CASSQEGSANYGYTF TGCGCCAGCAGCCAAGAAGGATCCGCTAACTATGGCTACACCTTC
- TRBJ2-1 - TRBV19 CASSIRSRSISEQFF TGTGCCAGTAGTATTAGGTCCCGGAGCATTAGTGAGCAGTTCTTC
- TRBJ2-3 - TRBV18 CASSPSRWADTQYF TGTGCCAGCTCACCATCGCGCTGGGCAGATACGCAGTATTTT
- TRBJ2-1 - TRBV19 CASSPRGAGYNEQFF TGTGCCAGTAGTCCTCGGGGGGCGGGCTACAATGAGCAGTTCTTC
TRBD2 TRBJ2-1 - TRBV7-8 CASRSRLAGDDEQFF TGTGCCAGCAGATCAAGACTAGCGGGAGATGATGAGCAGTTCTTC
- TRBJ2-1 - TRBV7-2 CASSPLAGPYNEQFF TGTGCCAGCAGCCCTCTGGCGGGTCCCTACAATGAGCAGTTCTTC
- TRBJ2-2 - TRBV19 CASSQANTGELFF TGTGCCAGTAGTCAGGCCAACACCGGGGAGCTGTTTTTT
- TRBJ2-2 - TRBV19 CASTQRGRAGELFF TGTGCCAGTACTCAGAGGGGGAGGGCCGGGGAGCTGTTTTTT
- TRBJ1-5 - TRBV6-1 CASSAAGGNQPQHF TGTGCCAGCAGTGCGGCAGGGGGCAATCAGCCCCAGCATTTT
- TRBJ1-2 - TRBV15 CATSRDLAGDYGYTF TGTGCCACCAGCAGAGATTTGGCAGGGGACTATGGCTACACCTTC
- TRBJ2-7 - TRBV28 CASSLSLREQYF TGTGCCAGCAGTTTATCCCTACGAGAGCAGTACTTC
- TRBJ1-5 once TRBV15 CATSRDWGGNQPQHF TGTGCCACCAGCAGAGATTGGGGGGGTAATCAGCCCCAGCATTTT
- TRBJ2-2 once TRBV9 CASSVGVHTGELFF TGTGCCAGCAGCGTAGGTGTTCACACCGGGGAGCTGTTTTTT
- TRBJ1-5 - TRBV30 CAWSTGLEGSQHF TGTGCCTGGAGTACGGGATTGGAAGGTTCCCAGCATTTT
TRBD1 TRBJ2-5 - TRBV19 CASSVEGDRDQETQYF TGTGCCAGTAGTGTAGAGGGGGACAGGGACCAAGAGACCCAGTACTTC
TRBD2 TRBJ2-1 once TRBV2 CASSGYSGKSYNEQFF TGTGCCAGCAGTGGATATAGCGGGAAAAGCTACAATGAGCAGTTCTTC
TRBD2 TRBJ2-4 - TRBV5-1 CASSLVGYGGVRERDKNIQYF TGCGCCAGCAGCTTGGTCGGCTACGGAGGTGTGCGGGAGCGGGACAAAAACATTCAGTACTTC
TRBD2 TRBJ2-7 - TRBV29-1 CSVEDQKRGHEQYF TGCAGCGTTGAAGATCAGAAGCGGGGGCACGAGCAGTACTTC
TRBD1 TRBJ1-5 - TRBV9 CASSGTGIGQPQHF TGTGCCAGCAGCGGGACAGGGATAGGCCAGCCCCAGCATTTT
- TRBJ1-2 - TRBV7-9 CASSHRTENYGYTF TGTGCCAGCAGCCACCGGACGGAGAACTATGGCTACACCTTC
- TRBJ2-2 - TRBV9 CASRDPDSTGELFF TGTGCCAGCCGCGACCCTGACTCCACCGGGGAGCTGTTTTTT
- TRBJ2-3 - TRBV7-7 CASSHSRADSTDTQYF TGTGCTAGCAGCCATAGCCGGGCAGATAGCACAGATACGCAGTATTTT
TRBD2 TRBJ2-3 - TRBV5-4 CASSVLAGGPPDTQYF TGTGCCAGCAGCGTATTAGCGGGAGGGCCTCCGGATACGCAGTATTTT
TRBD2 TRBJ2-5 - TRBV7-8 CASSLGLAGAGETQYF TGTGCCAGCAGCTTAGGACTAGCGGGAGCTGGAGAGACCCAGTACTTC
- TRBJ2-3 - TRBV11-3 CASSSSGYF TGTGCCAGCAGCTCCTCGGGGTATTTT
- TRBJ2-2 - TRBV9 CASSVSSGELFF TGTGCCAGCAGCGTTTCATCCGGGGAGCTGTTTTTT
- TRBJ1-5 - TRBV10-1 CASSEGGGSNQPQHF TGCGCCAGCAGTGAGGGAGGGGGTAGCAATCAGCCCCAGCATTTT
TRBD2 TRBJ2-3 - TRBV6-5 CASSYRLAGVDTQYF TGTGCCAGCAGTTATCGGCTAGCGGGAGTGGATACGCAGTATTTT